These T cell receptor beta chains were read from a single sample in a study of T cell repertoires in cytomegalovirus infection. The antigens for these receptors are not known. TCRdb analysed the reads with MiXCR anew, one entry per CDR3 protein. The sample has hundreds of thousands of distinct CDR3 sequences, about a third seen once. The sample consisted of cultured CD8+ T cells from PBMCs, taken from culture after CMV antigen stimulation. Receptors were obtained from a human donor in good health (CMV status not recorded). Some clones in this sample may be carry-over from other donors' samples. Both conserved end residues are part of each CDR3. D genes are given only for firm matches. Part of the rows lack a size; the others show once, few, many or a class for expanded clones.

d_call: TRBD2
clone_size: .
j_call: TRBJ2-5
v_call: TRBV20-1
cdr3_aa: CSGIGTSLEETQYF
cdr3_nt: TGCAGCGGCATAGGGACTAGCTTGGAAGAGACCCAGTACTTC

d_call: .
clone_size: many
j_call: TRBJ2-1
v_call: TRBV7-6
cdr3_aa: CASSLAGGHHEQFF
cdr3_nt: TGTGCCAGCAGCTTAGCGGGGGGGCATCATGAGCAGTTCTTC

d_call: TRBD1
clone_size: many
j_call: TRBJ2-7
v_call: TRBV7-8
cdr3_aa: CASSFGTGYYEQYF
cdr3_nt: TGTGCCAGCAGCTTCGGGACAGGGTACTACGAGCAGTACTTC

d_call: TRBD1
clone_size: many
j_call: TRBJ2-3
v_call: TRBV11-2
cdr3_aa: CASSLGQGRTDTQYF
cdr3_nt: TGTGCCAGTAGTCTCGGACAGGGGCGTACAGATACGCAGTATTTT

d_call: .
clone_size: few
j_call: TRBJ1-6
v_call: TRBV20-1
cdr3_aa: CSARDSSPLHF
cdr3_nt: TGCAGTGCTAGGGACAGTTCACCCCTCCACTTT

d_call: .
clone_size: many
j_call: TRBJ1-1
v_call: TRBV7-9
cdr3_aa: CASSLVSGLNTEAFF
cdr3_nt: TGTGCCAGCAGCTTAGTGTCCGGTTTGAACACTGAAGCTTTCTTT

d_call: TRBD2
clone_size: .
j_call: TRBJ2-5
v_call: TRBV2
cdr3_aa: CASTSKILAGEETQYF
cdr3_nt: TGTGCCAGCACAAGCAAGATACTAGCGGGGGAGGAGACCCAGTACTTC

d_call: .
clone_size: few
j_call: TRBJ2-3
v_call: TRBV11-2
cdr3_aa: CASSPPEGTDTQYF
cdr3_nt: TGTGCCAGCAGCCCACCCGAGGGCACAGATACGCAGTATTTT

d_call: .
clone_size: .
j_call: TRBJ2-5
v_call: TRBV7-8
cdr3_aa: CASSSWAEGGGETQYF
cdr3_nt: TGTGCCAGCAGCTCCTGGGCTGAGGGGGGGGGGGAGACCCAGTACTTC

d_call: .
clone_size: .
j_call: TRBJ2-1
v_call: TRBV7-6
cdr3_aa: CASSLVTGTGEQFF
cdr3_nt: TGTGCCAGCAGCTTAGTGACAGGTACCGGTGAGCAGTTCTTC

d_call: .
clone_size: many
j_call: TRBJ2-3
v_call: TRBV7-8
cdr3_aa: CASSSRIGLLSTDTQYF
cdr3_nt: TGTGCCAGCAGCTCCCGAATCGGACTTCTCAGCACAGATACGCAGTATTTT

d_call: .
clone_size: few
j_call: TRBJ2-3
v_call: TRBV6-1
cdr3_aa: CASRGRGRGDTQYF
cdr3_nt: TGTGCCAGCAGGGGGAGGGGGCGAGGGGATACGCAGTATTTT

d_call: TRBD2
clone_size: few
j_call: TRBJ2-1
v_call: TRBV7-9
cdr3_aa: CASNLLAGGDNEQFF
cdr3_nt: TGTGCCAGCAATCTCCTAGCGGGGGGAGACAATGAGCAGTTCTTC

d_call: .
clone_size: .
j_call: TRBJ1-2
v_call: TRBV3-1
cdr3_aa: CASSHRTNYGYTF
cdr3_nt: TGTGCCAGCAGCCATAGGACCAACTATGGCTACACCTTC

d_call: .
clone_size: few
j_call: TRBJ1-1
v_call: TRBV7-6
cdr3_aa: CASSPNKRGTEAFF
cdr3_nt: TGTGCCAGCAGCCCCAATAAACGAGGTACTGAAGCTTTCTTT

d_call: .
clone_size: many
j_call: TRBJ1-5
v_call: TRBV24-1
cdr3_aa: CATSGGYSNQPQHF
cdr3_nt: TGTGCCACCAGTGGAGGATATAGCAATCAGCCCCAGCATTTT

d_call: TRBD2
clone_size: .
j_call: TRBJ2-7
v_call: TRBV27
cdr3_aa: CASSPTSGVYEQYF
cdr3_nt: TGTGCCAGCAGTCCAACTAGCGGGGTTTACGAGCAGTACTTC

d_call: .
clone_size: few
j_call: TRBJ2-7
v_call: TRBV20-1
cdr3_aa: CSAKGGARIYEQYF
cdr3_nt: TGCAGTGCAAAGGGGGGGGCGCGAATCTACGAGCAGTACTTC

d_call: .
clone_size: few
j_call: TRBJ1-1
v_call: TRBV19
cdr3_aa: CASSRGGTLEAFF
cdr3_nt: TGTGCCAGTAGTAGGGGCGGGACACTAGAAGCTTTCTTT

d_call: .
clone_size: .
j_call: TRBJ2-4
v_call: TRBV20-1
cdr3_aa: CSARDSGLAKNIQYF
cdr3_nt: TGCAGTGCTAGAGATTCCGGTCTAGCCAAAAACATTCAGTACTTC

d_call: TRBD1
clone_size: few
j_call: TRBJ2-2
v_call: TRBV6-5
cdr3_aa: CASSYFGQDFTGELFF
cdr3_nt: TGTGCCAGCAGTTACTTCGGACAGGACTTCACCGGGGAGCTGTTTTTT

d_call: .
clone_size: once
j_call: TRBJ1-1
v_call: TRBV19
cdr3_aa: CASSIDPPFGGREDTEAFF
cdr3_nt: TGTGCCAGTAGTATAGATCCCCCTTTCGGGGGGCGAGAGGACACTGAAGCTTTCTTT

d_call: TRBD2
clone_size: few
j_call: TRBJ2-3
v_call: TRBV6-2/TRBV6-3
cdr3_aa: CASSYYPGVAGTQDTQYF
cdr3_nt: TGTGCCAGCAGTTACTACCCCGGAGTAGCGGGGACCCAAGATACGCAGTATTTT

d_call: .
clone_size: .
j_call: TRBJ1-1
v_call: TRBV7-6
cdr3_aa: CVSSLAAGSLNTEAFF
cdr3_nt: TGTGTCAGCAGCTTAGCGGCCGGCTCCTTGAACACTGAAGCTTTCTTT

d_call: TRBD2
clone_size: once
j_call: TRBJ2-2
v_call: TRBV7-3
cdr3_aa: CASSLMSPLYVASGLNTGELFF
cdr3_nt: TGTGCCAGCAGCTTAATGTCCCCCCTCTATGTCGCTAGCGGCCTGAACACCGGGGAGCTGTTTTTT

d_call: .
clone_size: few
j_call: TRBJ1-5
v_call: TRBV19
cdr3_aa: CASSITGNGYQPQHF
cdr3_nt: TGTGCCAGTAGTATAACAGGGAACGGGTATCAGCCCCAGCATTTT

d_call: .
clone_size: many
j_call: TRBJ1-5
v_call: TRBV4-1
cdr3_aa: CASSQRGQPQHF
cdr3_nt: TGCGCCAGCAGCCAACGGGGCCAGCCCCAGCATTTT

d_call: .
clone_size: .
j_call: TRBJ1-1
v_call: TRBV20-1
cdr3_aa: CSAIVWNTEAFF
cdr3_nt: TGCAGTGCTATCGTGTGGAACACTGAAGCTTTCTTT

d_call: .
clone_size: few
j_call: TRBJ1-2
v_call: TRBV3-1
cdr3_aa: CASSPLSDPSDRIYGYTF
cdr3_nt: TGTGCCAGCAGCCCACTTTCGGACCCTTCCGACAGAATATATGGCTACACCTTC

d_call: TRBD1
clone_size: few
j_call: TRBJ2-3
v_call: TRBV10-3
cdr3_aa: CAITPQGVTDTQYF
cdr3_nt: TGTGCCATCACCCCCCAGGGGGTGACAGATACGCAGTATTTT

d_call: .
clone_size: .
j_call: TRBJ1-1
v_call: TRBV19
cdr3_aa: CASTKVLDTEAFF
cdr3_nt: TGTGCCAGCACGAAGGTTCTGGACACTGAAGCTTTCTTT

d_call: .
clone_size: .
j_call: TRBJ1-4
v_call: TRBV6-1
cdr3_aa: CASAVGTNEKLFF
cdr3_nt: TGTGCCAGCGCCGTCGGCACTAATGAAAAACTGTTTTTT

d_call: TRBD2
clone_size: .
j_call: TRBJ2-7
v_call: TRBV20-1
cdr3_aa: CSARVAVREAYEQYF
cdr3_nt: TGCAGTGCTAGAGTTGCTGTACGGGAGGCCTACGAGCAGTACTTC

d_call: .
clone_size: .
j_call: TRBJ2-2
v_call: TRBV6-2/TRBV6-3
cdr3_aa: CASSSAGHYTGELFF
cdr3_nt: TGTGCCAGCAGTTCCGCGGGGCATTACACCGGGGAGCTGTTTTTT

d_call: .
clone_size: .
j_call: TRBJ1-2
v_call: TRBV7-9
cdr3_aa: CASSLGLDDGYTF
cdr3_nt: TGTGCCAGCAGCTTAGGACTAGATGATGGCTACACCTTC

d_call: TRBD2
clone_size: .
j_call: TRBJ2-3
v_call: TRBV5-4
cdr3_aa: CASSLEASGYTDTQYF
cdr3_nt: TGTGCCAGCAGCTTGGAGGCTAGCGGTTACACAGATACGCAGTATTTT

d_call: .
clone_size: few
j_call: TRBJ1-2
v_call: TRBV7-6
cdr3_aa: CASSDPRGGDGYTF
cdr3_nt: TGTGCCAGCAGCGACCCTCGGGGCGGGGATGGCTACACCTTC

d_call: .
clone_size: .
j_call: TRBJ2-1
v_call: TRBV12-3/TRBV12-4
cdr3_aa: CASTILRGGSYNEQFF
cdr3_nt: TGTGCCAGCACCATACTCAGGGGGGGGTCCTACAATGAGCAGTTCTTC

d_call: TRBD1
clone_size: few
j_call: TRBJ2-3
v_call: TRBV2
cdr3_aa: CASSEAGQGTDTQYF
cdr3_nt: TGTGCCAGCAGTGAAGCCGGACAGGGCACAGATACGCAGTATTTT

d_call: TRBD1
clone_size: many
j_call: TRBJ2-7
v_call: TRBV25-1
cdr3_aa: CASSAETGFYEQYF
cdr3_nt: TGTGCCAGCAGTGCGGAGACAGGGTTTTACGAGCAGTACTTC

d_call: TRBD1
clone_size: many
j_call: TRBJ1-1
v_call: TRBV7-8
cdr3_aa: CASRDSMNTEAFF
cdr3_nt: TGTGCCAGCCGGGACAGCATGAACACTGAAGCTTTCTTT

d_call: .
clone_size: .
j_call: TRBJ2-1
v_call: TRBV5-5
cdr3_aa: CASSLASLGINEQFF
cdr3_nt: TGTGCCAGCAGCTTGGCTAGCCTCGGTATAAATGAGCAGTTCTTC

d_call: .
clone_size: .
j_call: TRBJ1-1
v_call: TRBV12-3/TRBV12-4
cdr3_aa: CASTALGEGTEAFF
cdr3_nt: TGTGCCAGCACCGCCCTTGGGGAAGGGACTGAAGCTTTCTTT

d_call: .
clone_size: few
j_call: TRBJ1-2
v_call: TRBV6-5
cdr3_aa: CASSYHSNYGYTF
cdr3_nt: TGTGCCAGCAGTTACCACAGTAACTATGGCTACACCTTC

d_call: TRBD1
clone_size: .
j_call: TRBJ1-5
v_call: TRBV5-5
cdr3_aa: CASSFSDRGFAQPQHF
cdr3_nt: TGTGCCAGCAGCTTCTCGGACAGGGGATTCGCTCAGCCCCAGCATTTT

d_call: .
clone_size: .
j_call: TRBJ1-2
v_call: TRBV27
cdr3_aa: CASSWEPNYGYTF
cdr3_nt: TGTGCCAGCAGTTGGGAACCCAACTATGGCTACACCTTC

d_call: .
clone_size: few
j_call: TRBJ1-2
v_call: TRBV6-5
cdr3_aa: CASSSPWHSYGYTF
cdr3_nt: TGTGCCAGCAGTTCACCCTGGCACAGCTATGGCTACACCTTC

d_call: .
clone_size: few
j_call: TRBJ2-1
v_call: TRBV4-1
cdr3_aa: CASSQAGTPGDEQFF
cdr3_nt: TGCGCCAGCAGCCAAGCCGGGACGCCGGGGGATGAGCAGTTCTTC

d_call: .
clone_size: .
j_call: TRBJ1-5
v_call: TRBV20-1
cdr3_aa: CSARDQIPALINQPQHF
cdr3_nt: TGCAGTGCTAGAGATCAAATTCCGGCGCTAATCAATCAGCCCCAGCATTTT

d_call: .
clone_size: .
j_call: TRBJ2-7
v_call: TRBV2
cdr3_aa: CASSESAASYEQYF
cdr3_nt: TGTGCCAGCAGTGAATCAGCGGCAAGCTACGAGCAGTACTTC

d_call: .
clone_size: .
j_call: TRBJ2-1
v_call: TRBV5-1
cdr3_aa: CASSWGQFDYNEQFF
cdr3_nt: TGCGCCAGCAGCTGGGGACAATTCGACTACAATGAGCAGTTCTTC

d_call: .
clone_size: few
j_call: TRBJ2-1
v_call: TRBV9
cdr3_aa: CASSPRGNSGYNEQFF
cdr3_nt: TGTGCCAGCAGCCCCCGAGGGAATAGCGGATACAATGAGCAGTTCTTC

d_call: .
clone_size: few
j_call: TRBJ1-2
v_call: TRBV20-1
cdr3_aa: CSARMPVALFNYGYTF
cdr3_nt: TGCAGTGCTAGAATGCCAGTTGCCCTATTTAACTATGGCTACACCTTC

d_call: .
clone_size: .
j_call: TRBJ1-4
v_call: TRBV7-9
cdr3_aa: CASSLSGPGEKLFF
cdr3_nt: TGTGCCAGCAGCTTAAGTGGTCCGGGAGAAAAACTGTTTTTT

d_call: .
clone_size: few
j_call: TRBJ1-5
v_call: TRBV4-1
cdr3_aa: CASTAANGQSNQPQHF
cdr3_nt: TGCGCCAGCACCGCTGCAAACGGACAGAGCAATCAGCCCCAGCATTTT

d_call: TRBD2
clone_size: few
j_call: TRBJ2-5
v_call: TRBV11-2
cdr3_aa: CASSDWTSGGGETQYF
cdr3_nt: TGTGCCAGCAGCGACTGGACTAGCGGGGGAGGAGAGACCCAGTACTTC

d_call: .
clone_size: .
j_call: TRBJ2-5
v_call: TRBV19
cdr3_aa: CASSIPRGRFQETQYF
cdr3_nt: TGTGCCAGTAGTATACCCCGGGGCCGGTTCCAAGAGACCCAGTACTTC